This T cell receptor (beta chain) is drawn from a study of blood T cell repertoires in COVID-19 (dated by TCRdb to about 2020). Regarding the complete study: The collaborator samples originated in the United States, Italy and Spain and spanned the acute and convalescent phases of COVID-19. The prospective study material was composed of cDNA or gDNA derived from T cells, B-cell-depleted T cells, or PBMCs. Deeply sampled blood TCRbeta repertoires from subjects exposed to, actively infected with, or recovered from COVID-19 were included in the dataset. The repertoires were released in a freely available public database intended as a resource for research on the immune response to SARS-CoV-2. Samples were obtained from the ongoing ImmuneRACE study (first 160 participants) and from 1,254 subjects provided by 6 global collaborators. Nearly every sample came with metadata listing a de-identified subject ID, COVID-19 status, age in years and sex. Where HLA class I and class II types were available, the types were taken from metadata supplied by the sample provider, not from assay-based typing. Paper-wide results and their limitations: The quantity of clinical and demographic metadata differed by source and by participant and was supplied without curation.

Trimming costs V 0 bases and J 4 bases, and their ends lie 4 bases apart. From the cysteine up to the phenylalanine, the CDR3 has a length of 13 residues. This entry keeps only the CDR3 DNA: 39 bases, framed from base 1. CDR1 and CDR2 are drawn from the germline V gene (reference sequence): SEHNR, FQNEAQ. Collaborating institutions collected whole blood in K2EDTA tubes following their own protocols. For TCRbeta analysis, collaborators shipped samples in one of three forms: frozen whole blood, isolated PBMCs, or DNA extracted from either of those sample types. The immunoSEQ Assay, a bias-controlled multiplex PCR, was used to amplify TCRbeta CDR3 regions from genomic DNA. Per the authors' processing: Within the assay, amplification of reference gene primers was used to estimate how many nucleated cells each sample contained. To quantify the absolute abundance of each unique TCRbeta CDR3 rearrangement, sequence reads were collapsed and filtered. Productive Simpson clonality was computed per sample as the square root of Simpson's diversity index over productive rearrangements. The immuneACCESS repertoire file appears here via TCRdb, limited to in-frame rearrangements. These files lack a portion of the clones; in checked studies, under half of the deficit traces to unresolved V genes, and the cause of the others is not known. Clone size and the V and J calls come from that table; the DNA yielded D and trimming. The sample profile shows 40,000 to 55,000 clones; roughly 85% of them were found once. The ten largest clones take up around 4.4% of the sample.

On this clone: Its specific antigen is unknown. No quality values exist for individual bases; no much larger clone is one base distant.

The sequenced sample was peripheral blood. The source of this sequence is a woman aged 70-85 years with acute or convalescent COVID-19. The chain was built from TRBV7-9 and TRBJ1-5; the D segment cannot be called with confidence. The nucleotides read TGTGCCAGCAGCTTAGCACTTAATCAGCCCCAGCATTTT. This translates into CASSLALNQPQHF.